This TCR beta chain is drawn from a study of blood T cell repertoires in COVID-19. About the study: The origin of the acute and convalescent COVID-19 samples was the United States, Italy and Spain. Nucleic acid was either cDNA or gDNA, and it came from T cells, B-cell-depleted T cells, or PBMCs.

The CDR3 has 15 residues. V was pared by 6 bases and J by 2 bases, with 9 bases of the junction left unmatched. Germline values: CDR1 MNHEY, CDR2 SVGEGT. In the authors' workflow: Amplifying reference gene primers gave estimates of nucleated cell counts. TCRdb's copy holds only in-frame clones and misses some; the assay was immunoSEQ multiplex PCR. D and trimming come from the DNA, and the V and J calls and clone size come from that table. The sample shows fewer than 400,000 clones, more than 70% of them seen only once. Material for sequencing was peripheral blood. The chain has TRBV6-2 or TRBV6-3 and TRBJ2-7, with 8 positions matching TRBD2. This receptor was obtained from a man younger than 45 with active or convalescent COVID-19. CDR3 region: CASSQAGVTAYEQYF. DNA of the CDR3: TGTGCCAGCAGCCAAGCGGGAGTAACTGCCTACGAGCAGTACTTC.